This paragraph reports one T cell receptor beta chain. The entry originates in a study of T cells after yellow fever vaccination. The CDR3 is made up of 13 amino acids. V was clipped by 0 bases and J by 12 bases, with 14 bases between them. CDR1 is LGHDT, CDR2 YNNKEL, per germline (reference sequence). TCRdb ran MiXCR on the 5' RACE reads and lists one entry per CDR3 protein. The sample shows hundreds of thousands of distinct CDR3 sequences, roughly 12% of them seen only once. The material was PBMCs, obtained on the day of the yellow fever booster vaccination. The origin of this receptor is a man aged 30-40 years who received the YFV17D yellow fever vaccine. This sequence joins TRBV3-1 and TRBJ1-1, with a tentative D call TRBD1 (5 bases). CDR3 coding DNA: TGTGCCAGCAGCCAAGATCGGGGGGGGGAGACTTTCTTT. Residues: CASSQDRGGETFF.